This T cell receptor (beta chain) derives from a study of T cells after yellow fever vaccination (dated by TCRdb to the late 2010s). Study-level background: The SMART-Seq v4 Ultra Low Input RNA kit was used to prepare libraries from fractions with low cell numbers. Bulk TCR alpha and beta repertoires were sequenced longitudinally to track T-cell clones before and after primary and booster YFV17D yellow fever vaccination. Two healthy male donors, one aged 18 to 30 and one aged 30 to 40 years, were included in the cohort. Blood was collected at multiple timepoints before and after primary and secondary immunization, and bulk PBMC replicates and cell subsets were isolated.

The CDR3 numbers 12 residues from cysteine through phenylalanine. Kept here is only the CDR3 DNA, which spans 36 bases and is read in frame from base 1. Here V drops 2 bases and J drops 7 bases, and the junction holds 2 bases not matched to any gene. In the germline V gene (reference sequence), CDR1 corresponds to DFQATT and CDR2 to SNEGSKA. Broader findings and caveats from the paper: The secondary T-cell response was weaker than the primary response but faster, peaking on day 5 instead of day 15. Most clones expanded after primary vaccination were re-detected after the booster (almost 97% of CD4 and about nine tenths of CD8), suggesting broad memory maintenance. FACS-sorted repertoires could contain abundant contaminating clonotypes from the bulk population, so computational filtering was required. A small share of clonotypes was detected in both CD4 and CD8 compartments, with the overlap likely arising from convergent recombination. Because only a couple of donors were included in the study, the extent to which the findings can be generalized is limited.

The sample's treatment or condition label, in plain terms: live attenuated yellow fever vaccine strain. At every blood-draw timepoint, two biological replicates of bulk PBMCs were collected. A standard Ficoll-Paque protocol was used to isolate PBMCs from peripheral blood. RNA was extracted with TriZol from bulk PBMCs, CD4 and CD8 fractions, and dextramer-positive and dextramer-negative fractions. TCR cDNA was made using 5'RACE template switching, a step that added a universal primer site and unique molecular identifiers. Priming for cDNA synthesis came from both the TCR alpha and TCR beta constant segments. Libraries were amplified in two PCR steps, with sample barcodes and sequencing adapters added in the second step. Sequencing of libraries was performed on Illumina HiSeq 2500 (2x100 bp) or NovaSeq (2x150 bp). The original methods were these. MIGEC was used to demultiplex reads and collapse the reads into UMI consensus sequences, and MiXCR was used for V(D)J alignment. Using edgeR on replicate PBMC samples, clonotypes were called vaccine-responding if FDR was below 0.01 and the log2 fold change was above 5 up to day 15. CD4 or CD8 identity was assigned to each bulk clonotype according to whether the clonotype was present at higher abundance in the sequenced CD4 repertoire or the sequenced CD8 repertoire. TCRdb reanalyzed the raw reads on its own, using fastp at Q25 for trimming and MiXCR for clone calling, and kept in-frame beta chains. Rows with a matching CDR3 protein are joined into one entry that keeps the most common DNA and genes. TCRdb assigned the V and J calls; the authors' analysis was not used. Recorded for this sample are approximately 610,000 distinct CDR3 sequences; about a sixth of them occurred a single time. Together, the top ten hold roughly 17% of the sample.

There are a few counts of this clonotype. This receptor's antigen is unknown. No qualities accompany the bases; no much larger clone lies one base away. This specimen was PBMCs, taken roughly 5 days after the first yellow fever vaccination. The clonotype originates from a man aged 18 to 35 who received the YFV17D yellow fever vaccine. Here the chain combines TRBV20-1 and TRBJ1-5; the junction holds 7 bases that match TRBD1. The nucleotide sequence reads as follows: TGCAGTGCTAGACCGACAGGGCAGCCCCAGCATTTT. This yields the protein CSARPTGQPQHF.